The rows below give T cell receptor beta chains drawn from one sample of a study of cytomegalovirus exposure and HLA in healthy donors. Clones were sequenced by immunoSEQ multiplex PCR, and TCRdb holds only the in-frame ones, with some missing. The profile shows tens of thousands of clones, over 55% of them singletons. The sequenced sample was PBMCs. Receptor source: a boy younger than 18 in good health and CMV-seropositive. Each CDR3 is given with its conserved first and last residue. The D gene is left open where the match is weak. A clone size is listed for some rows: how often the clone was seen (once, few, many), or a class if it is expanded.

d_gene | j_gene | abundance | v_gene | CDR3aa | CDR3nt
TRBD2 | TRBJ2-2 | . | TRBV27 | CASSLAGGRVRF | TGTGCCAGCAGTTTAGCGGGGGGGCGAGTAAGATTT
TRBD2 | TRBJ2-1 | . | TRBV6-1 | CASSEAEGRRGSLKNEQFF | TGTGCCAGCAGTGAAGCGGAGGGTCGGCGGGGGTCTCTAAAAAATGAGCAGTTCTTC
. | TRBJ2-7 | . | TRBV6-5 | CASSYSGHTQEQYF | TGTGCCAGCAGTTACTCGGGACATACTCAAGAGCAGTACTTC
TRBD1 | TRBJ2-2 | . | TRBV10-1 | CASSDPGTAGELFF | TGCGCCAGCAGTGACCCCGGGACAGCCGGGGAGCTGTTTTTT
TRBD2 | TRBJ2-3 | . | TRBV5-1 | CASSLALAGETDTQYF | TGCGCCAGCAGCTTGGCATTAGCGGGGGAGACAGATACGCAGTATTTT
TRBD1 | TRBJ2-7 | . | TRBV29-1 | CSVQMTGSEQYF | TGCAGCGTTCAAATGACAGGGAGCGAGCAGTACTTC
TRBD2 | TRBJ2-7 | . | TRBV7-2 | CASSLGLAASYEQYF | TGTGCCAGCAGCTTGGGACTAGCAGCCTCTTACGAGCAGTACTTC
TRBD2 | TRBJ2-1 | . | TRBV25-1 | CASSELAGGMNEQFF | TGTGCCAGCAGTGAACTAGCGGGAGGAATGAATGAGCAGTTCTTC
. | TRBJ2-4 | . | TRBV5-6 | CASSFGTLVPKNIQYF | TGTGCCAGCAGCTTTGGCACCCTCGTTCCCAAAAACATTCAGTACTTC
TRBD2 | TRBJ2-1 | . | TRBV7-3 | CASSLGGTSGSEQFF | TGTGCCAGCAGCTTGGGTGGGACTAGCGGAAGTGAGCAGTTCTTC
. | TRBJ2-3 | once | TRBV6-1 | CASSPTGDTQYF | TGTGCCAGCAGCCCCACCGGGGATACGCAGTATTTT
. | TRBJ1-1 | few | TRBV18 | CASSPSGGVGAEAFF | TGTGCCAGCTCACCAAGCGGGGGCGTTGGCGCTGAAGCTTTCTTT
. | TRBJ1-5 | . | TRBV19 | CATEGGSSNQPQHF | TGTGCCACCGAAGGGGGTAGTTCCAATCAGCCCCAGCATTTT
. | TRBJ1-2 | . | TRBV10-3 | CAISLTENYGYTF | TGTGCCATCAGCCTGACAGAGAACTATGGCTACACCTTC
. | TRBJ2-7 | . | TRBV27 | CASSLGWGQGATSYEQYF | .
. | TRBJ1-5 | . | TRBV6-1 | CASSEVSPQNF | TGTGCCAGCAGTGAAGTCTCGCCCCAGAATTTT
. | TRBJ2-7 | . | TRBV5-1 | CASSLWGISYEQYF | TGCGCCAGCAGCTTGTGGGGCATCTCCTACGAGCAGTACTTC
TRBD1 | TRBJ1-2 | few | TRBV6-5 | CASSYRGRNYGYTF | TGTGCCAGCAGTTACAGGGGGCGGAACTATGGCTACACCTTC
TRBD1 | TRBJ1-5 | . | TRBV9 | CASSPGTGASSNQPQHF | TGTGCCAGCAGCCCAGGGACAGGCGCCTCAAGCAATCAGCCCCAGCATTTT
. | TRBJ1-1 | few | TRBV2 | CASRKPNEGTEAFF | TGTGCCAGCAGGAAACCTAATGAGGGCACTGAAGCTTTCTTT
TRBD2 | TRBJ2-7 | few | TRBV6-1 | CASSGGLRYEQYF | TGTGCCAGCAGTGGGGGACTACGGTACGAGCAGTACTTC
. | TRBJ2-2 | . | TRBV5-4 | CASSLDLVRNTGELFF | TGTGCCAGCAGCTTGGATTTAGTGCGGAACACCGGGGAGCTGTTTTTT
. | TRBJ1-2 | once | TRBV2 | CASRDRRAPYGYTF | TGTGCCAGCAGAGACAGAAGGGCTCCCTATGGCTACACCTTC
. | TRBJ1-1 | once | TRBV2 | CAPGQPNTEAFF | TGTGCCCCGGGACAACCGAACACTGAAGCTTTCTTT
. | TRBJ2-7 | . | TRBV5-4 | CASSLKGSYEQYF | TGTGCCAGCAGCTTAAAGGGGTCCTACGAGCAGTACTTC
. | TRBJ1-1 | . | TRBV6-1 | CASSEDRVNTEAFF | TGTGCCAGCAGTGAAGACCGGGTGAACACTGAAGCTTTCTTT
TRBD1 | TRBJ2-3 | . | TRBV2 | CASSRDRYTDTQYF | TGTGCCAGCAGTAGGGACAGGTACACAGATACGCAGTATTTT
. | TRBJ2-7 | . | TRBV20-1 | CSAADNYEQYF | TGCAGTGCTGCGGACAACTACGAGCAGTACTTC
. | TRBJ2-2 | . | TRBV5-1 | CASSPDTGELFF | TGCGCCAGCAGCCCTGACACCGGGGAGCTGTTTTTT
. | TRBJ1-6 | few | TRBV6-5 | CATMQGRNSPLHF | TGTGCCACTATGCAGGGAAGAAATTCACCCCTCCACTTT
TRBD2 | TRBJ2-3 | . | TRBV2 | CASRERGDTQYF | TGTGCCAGCAGAGAGCGGGGAGATACGCAGTATTTT
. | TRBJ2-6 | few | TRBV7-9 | CASSLDTSGANVLTF | TGTGCCAGCAGCCTCGACACCTCTGGGGCCAACGTCCTGACTTTC
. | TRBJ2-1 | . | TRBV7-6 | CASSSVDYNEQFF | TGTGCCAGCAGCTCCGTAGACTACAATGAGCAGTTCTTC
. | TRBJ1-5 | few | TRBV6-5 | CASSYSYYRGDQPQHF | TGTGCCAGCAGTTACTCGTATTATCGGGGAGATCAGCCCCAGCATTTT
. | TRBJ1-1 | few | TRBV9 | CASSLITGMNTEAFF | TGTGCCAGCAGCCTCATAACAGGCATGAACACTGAAGCTTTCTTT
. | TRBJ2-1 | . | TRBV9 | CASSVATGGVGEQFF | TGTGCCAGCAGCGTAGCTACTGGAGGGGTCGGTGAGCAGTTCTTC
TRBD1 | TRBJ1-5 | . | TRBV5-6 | CASSLGASGGQPQNF | TGTGCCAGCAGCCTAGGGGCGTCAGGGGGTCAGCCCCAGAATTTT
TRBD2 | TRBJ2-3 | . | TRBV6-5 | CASSYQSSGRDTQYF | TGTGCCAGCAGTTACCAATCTAGCGGGAGAGATACGCAGTATTTT
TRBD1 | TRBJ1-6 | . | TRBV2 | CASSRDRVFSPLHF | TGTGCCAGCAGCCGGGACAGGGTTTTTTCACCCCTCCACTTT
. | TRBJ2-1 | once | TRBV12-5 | CASGARQLTEQFF | TGTGCTAGTGGGGCAAGACAGCTTACTGAGCAGTTCTTC
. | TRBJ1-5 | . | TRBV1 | CTSSQDFYNQPQHF | TGCACCAGCAGCCAAGATTTTTACAATCAGCCCCAGCATTTT
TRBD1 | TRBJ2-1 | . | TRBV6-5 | CASSRTGGFNEQFF | TGTGCCAGCAGTCGGACAGGGGGGTTCAATGAGCAGTTCTTC
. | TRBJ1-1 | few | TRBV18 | CASSPAGRGTEAFF | TGTGCCAGCTCACCAGCCGGGAGGGGCACTGAAGCTTTCTTT
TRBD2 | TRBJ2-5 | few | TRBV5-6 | CASSQEASGSTTQYF | TGTGCCAGCAGTCAGGAGGCTAGCGGGAGTACGACCCAGTACTTC
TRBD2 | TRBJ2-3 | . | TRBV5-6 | CASSAAPGLVIGDTQYF | TGTGCCAGCAGCGCCGCACCGGGACTAGTTATTGGAGATACGCAGTATTTT
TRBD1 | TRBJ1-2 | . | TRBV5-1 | CASSPLGQAGGYTF | TGCGCCAGCAGCCCACTGGGACAGGCGGGGGGCTACACCTTC
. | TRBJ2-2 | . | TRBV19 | CASSKRGSGELFF | TGTGCCAGTAGTAAACGGGGGAGTGGGGAGCTGTTTTTT